This T cell receptor (beta chain) was profiled in a study of blood T cell repertoires in COVID-19. Study background: The origin of the acute and convalescent COVID-19 samples was the United States, Italy and Spain. The cDNA or gDNA used as material had been derived from T cells, B-cell-depleted T cells, or PBMCs.

V was trimmed by 7 bases and J by 0 bases, leaving 15 bases between them. The CDR3 has 15 residues. Germline V lookup: CDR1 MGHRA, CDR2 YSYEKL. Original handling: Reference gene primers were amplified, and this amplification served to estimate nucleated cell counts. TCRdb keeps only in-frame clones here, not all; method: immunoSEQ multiplex PCR. V and J calls and clone size are those listed in that table; D and trimming were worked out from the DNA. The sample consists of about 140,000 clones, approximately 80% of them appearing once. The table lists this clone with a count of one. Material: peripheral blood. The rearrangement joins TRBV4-1 to TRBJ1-1; no reliable D call. The receptor's source is a human donor in a cohort sampled during active COVID-19. This CDR3 is CASNRAAGMNTEAFF. DNA for the CDR3: TGCGCCAGCAATAGAGCGGCAGGCATGAACACTGAAGCTTTCTTT.